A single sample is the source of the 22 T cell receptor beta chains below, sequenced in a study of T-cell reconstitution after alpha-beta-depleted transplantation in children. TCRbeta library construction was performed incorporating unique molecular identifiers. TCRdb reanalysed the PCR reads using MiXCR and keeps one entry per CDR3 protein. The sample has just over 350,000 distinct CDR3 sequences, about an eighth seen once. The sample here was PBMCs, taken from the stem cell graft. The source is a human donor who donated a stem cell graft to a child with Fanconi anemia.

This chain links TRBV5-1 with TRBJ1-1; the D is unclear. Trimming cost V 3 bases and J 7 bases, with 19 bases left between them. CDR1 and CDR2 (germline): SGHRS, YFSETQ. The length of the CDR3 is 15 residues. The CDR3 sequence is CASSSAPGVNGEAFF. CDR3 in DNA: TGCGCCAGCAGCTCGGCCCCTGGGGTCAACGGTGAAGCTTTCTTT.

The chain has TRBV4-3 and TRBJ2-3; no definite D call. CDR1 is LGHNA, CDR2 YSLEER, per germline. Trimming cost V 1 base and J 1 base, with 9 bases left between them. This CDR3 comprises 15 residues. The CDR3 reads CASSQAGSGTDTQYF. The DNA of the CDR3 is TGCGCCAGCAGCCAAGCCGGAAGCGGCACAGATACGCAGTATTTT.

The CDR3 DNA follows: TGCAGCGTTGAAACAGGGGGTAGAGATACGCAGTATTTT. Residues: CSVETGGRDTQYF. The V call is TRBV29-1, the J call TRBJ2-3; 8 bases fit TRBD1. V trimming: 2 bases; J trimming: 5 bases; junction bases outside the gene matches: 3. The CDR3 runs 13 residues. The V gene's germline CDR1 is SQVTM and CDR2 ANQGSEA.

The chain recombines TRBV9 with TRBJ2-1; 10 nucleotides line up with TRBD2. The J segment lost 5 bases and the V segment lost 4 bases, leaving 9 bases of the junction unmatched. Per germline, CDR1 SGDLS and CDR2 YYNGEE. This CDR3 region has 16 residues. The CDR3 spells CASSPRLAGVNNEQFF. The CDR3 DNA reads TGTGCCAGCAGCCCCCGCCTAGCGGGAGTTAACAATGAGCAGTTCTTC.

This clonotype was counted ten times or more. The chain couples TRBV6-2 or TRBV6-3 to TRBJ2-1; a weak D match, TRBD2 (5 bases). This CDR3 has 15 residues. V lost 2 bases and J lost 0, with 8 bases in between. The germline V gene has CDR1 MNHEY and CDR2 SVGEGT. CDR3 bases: TGTGCCAGCAGTTACGATGGGAGCTCCTACAATGAGCAGTTCTTC. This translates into CASSYDGSSYNEQFF.

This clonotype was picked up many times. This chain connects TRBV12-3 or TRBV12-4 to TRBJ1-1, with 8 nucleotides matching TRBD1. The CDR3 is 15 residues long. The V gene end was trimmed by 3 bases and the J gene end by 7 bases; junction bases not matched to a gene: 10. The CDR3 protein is CASSFGGTGDIEAFF. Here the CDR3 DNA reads TGTGCCAGCAGTTTCGGGGGGACAGGAGATATTGAAGCTTTCTTT.

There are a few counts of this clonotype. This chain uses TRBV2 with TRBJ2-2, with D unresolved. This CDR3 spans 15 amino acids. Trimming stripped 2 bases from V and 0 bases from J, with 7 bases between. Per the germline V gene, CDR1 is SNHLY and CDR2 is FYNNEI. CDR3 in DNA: TGTGCCAGCAGTGAAATCCGGCCGAACACCGGGGAGCTGTTTTTT. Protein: CASSEIRPNTGELFF.

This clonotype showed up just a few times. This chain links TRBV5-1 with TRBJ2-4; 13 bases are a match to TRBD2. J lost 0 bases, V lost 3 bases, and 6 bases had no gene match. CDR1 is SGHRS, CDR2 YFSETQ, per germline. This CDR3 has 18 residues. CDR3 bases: TGCGCCAGCAGCTCCGGACTAGCGGGGGCCCTAGCCAAAAACATTCAGTACTTC. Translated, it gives CASSSGLAGALAKNIQYF.

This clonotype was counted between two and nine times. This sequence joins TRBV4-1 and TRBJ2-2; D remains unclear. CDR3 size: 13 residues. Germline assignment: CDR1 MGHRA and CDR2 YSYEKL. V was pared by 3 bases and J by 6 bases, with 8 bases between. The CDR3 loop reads CASSQSTPGELFF. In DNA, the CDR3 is TGCGCCAGCAGCCAGAGTACGCCCGGGGAGCTGTTTTTT.

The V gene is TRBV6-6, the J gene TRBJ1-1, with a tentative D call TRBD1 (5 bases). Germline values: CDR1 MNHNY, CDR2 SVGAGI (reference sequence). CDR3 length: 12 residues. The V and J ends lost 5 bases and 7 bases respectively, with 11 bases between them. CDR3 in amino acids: CASSDPGGEAFF. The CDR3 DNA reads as TGTGCCAGCAGTGACCCGGGGGGTGAAGCTTTCTTT.

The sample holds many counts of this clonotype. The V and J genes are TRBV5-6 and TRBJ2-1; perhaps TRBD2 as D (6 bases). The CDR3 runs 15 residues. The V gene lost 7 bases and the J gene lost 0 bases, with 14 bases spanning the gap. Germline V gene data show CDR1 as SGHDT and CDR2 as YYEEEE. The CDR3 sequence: CASSHGGSSYNEQFF. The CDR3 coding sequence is TGTGCCAGCTCACATGGGGGGAGCTCCTACAATGAGCAGTTCTTC.

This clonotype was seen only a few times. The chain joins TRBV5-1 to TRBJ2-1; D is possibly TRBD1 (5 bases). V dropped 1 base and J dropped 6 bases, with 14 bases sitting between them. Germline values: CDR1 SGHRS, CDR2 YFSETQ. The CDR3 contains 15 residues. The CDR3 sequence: CASSLFQGGSNEQFF. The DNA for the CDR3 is TGCGCCAGCAGCTTGTTCCAGGGTGGTAGCAATGAGCAGTTCTTC.

CDR3 DNA sequence: TGTGCCAGCTACCTGGGGAACAGGGGAGAGGACTATGGCTACACCTTC. Translating it yields CASYLGNRGEDYGYTF. The chain links TRBV28 to TRBJ1-2; 7 nucleotides align to TRBD1. CDR3 length: 16 amino acids. The germline CDR1 and CDR2 sequences are MDHEN and SYDVKM. V shed 8 bases, J shed 3 bases, and the junction held 15 bases outside the gene matches.

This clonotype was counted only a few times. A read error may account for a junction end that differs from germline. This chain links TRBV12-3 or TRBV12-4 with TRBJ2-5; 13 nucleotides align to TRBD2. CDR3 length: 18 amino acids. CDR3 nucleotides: TGTACCAGCAGCCTAAAACTAGCGGGGGGGCCAGTAGGAGAGACCCAGTACTTC. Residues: CTSSLKLAGGPVGETQYF.

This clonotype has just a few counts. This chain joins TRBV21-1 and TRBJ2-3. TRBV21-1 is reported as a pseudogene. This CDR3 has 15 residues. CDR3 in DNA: TGTGCCAGCAGCAAGGATCGAACTATAGGGGATACGCAGTATTTT. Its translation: CASSKDRTIGDTQYF.

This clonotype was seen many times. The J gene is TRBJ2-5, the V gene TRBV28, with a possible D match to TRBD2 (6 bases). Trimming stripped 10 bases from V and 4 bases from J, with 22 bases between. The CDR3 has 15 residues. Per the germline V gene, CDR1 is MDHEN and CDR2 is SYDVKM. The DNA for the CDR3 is TGTGCCATCTCTGGAGGGGCGCCGGTTCGAGAGACCCAGTACTTC. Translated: CAISGGAPVRETQYF.

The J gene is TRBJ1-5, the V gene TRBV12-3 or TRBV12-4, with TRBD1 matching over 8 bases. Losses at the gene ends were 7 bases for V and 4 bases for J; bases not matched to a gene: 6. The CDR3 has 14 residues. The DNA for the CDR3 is TGTGCCAGCAATACAGGGGGAGGTAATCAGCCCCAGCATTTT. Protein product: CASNTGGGNQPQHF.

This chain's CDR3 is CASSLSARWANTEAFF. The CDR3 bases are TGTGCCAGCAGTTTATCGGCACGTTGGGCGAACACTGAAGCTTTCTTT. The chain has TRBV28 and TRBJ1-1; D not certain. The CDR3 runs 16 residues. V was pared by 1 base and J by 1 base, with 13 bases between. Per germline, CDR1 MDHEN and CDR2 SYDVKM.

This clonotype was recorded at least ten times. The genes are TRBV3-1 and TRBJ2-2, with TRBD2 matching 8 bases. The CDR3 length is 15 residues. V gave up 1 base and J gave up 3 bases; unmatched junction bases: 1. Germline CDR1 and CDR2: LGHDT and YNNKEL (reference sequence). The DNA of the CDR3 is TGTGCCAGCAGCCAAGCGGGGGGGCACACCGGGGAGCTGTTTTTT. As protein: CASSQAGGHTGELFF. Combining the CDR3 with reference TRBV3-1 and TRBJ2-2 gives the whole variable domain DTAVSQTPKYLVTQMGNDKSIKCEQNLGHDTMYWYKQDSKKFLKIMFSYNNKELIINETVPNRFSPKSPDKAHLNLHINSLELGDSAVYFCASSQAGGHTGELFFGEGSRLTVL.

In nucleotides, the CDR3 is TGTGCCAGCACCACAAACGGGCAGGCAAGTGGCTACACCTTC. This codes for CASTTNGQASGYTF. The V call is TRBV28, the J call TRBJ1-2; D gene uncertain. The CDR3 runs 14 residues. Trimming took off 7 bases at V and 7 bases at J, with 19 bases between the two ends. Germline CDR1 and CDR2: MDHEN and SYDVKM.

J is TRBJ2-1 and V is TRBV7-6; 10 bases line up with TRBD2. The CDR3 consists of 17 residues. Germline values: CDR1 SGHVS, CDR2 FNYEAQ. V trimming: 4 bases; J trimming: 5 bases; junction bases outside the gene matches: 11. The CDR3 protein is CASSSTGGLAENNEQFF. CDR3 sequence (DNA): TGTGCCAGCAGCTCTACAGGTGGACTAGCGGAAAACAATGAGCAGTTCTTC.

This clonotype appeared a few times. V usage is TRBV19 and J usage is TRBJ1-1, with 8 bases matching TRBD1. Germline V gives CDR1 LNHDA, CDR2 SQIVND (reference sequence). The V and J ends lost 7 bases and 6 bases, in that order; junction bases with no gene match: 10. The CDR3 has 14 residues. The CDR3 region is CASTFGQGPAEAFF. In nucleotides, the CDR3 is TGTGCCAGTACATTCGGACAGGGTCCCGCTGAAGCTTTCTTT.